What follows is one T cell receptor (beta chain) and its context. Its antigen is currently unknown. This CDR3 is built from 16 residues. V lost 2 bases and J lost 12, with 20 bases in between. The V gene's germline CDR1 is KGHSH and CDR2 LQKENI. The record originates from a study of T-cell memory formation after mild COVID-19. A 5'RACE reaction primed in the constant segment made cDNA libraries of TCR alpha and TCR beta, and these carried sample barcodes and UMIs. TCRdb redid the calling of the 5' RACE reads with MiXCR, one entry per CDR3 protein. The data show around 200,000 distinct CDR3 sequences, roughly a tenth seen once. Study-wide points: Whereas later expanders leaned CD4+, clones contracting day 15 to 85 showed a balanced CD4/CD8 makeup. CD4+ clones that contracted lay mainly in CM and EM; CD8+ ones lay in EMRA.

Material: PBMCs or a T cell subset sorted from them (not recorded which). The chain uses TRBV18 and TRBJ1-6; D is unclear. This sequence was found in a young man who had mild COVID-19 (a few samples of this study predate the infection). Cell type and time point are not known. CDR3 bases: TGTGCCAGCTCACCAAGTTCATCTGGGCTCCCCCTACCCCTCCACTTT. Protein sequence: CASSPSSSGLPLPLHF.